The clone carrying this TCR beta chain was recorded only once. Data came from immunoSEQ multiplex PCR; TCRdb stores just in-frame clones and leaves some out. The profile shows 70,000 to 80,000 clones, around nine tenths of them singletons. The sample comes from a study of blood T cell repertoires in COVID-19. The overall study: Samples came from the United States, Italy and Spain, spanning acute and convalescent COVID-19. T cells, B-cell-depleted T cells, or PBMCs provided the cDNA or gDNA that served as material.

The CDR3 has 14 amino acids. Germline assignment: CDR1 LGHDT and CDR2 YNNKEL (reference sequence). Trimming cost V 4 bases and J 7 bases, with 11 bases left between them. The chain combines TRBV3-1 (or the pseudogene TRBV3-2) with TRBJ1-6, with a weak D call TRBD1 (6 bases). The specimen sequenced was peripheral blood. This TCR was sampled from a woman in her fifties or sixties with acute or convalescent COVID-19. The CDR3 reads CASSLQGQNSPLHF. The CDR3, as DNA: TGTGCCAGCAGCCTACAGGGCCAGAATTCACCCCTCCACTTT.